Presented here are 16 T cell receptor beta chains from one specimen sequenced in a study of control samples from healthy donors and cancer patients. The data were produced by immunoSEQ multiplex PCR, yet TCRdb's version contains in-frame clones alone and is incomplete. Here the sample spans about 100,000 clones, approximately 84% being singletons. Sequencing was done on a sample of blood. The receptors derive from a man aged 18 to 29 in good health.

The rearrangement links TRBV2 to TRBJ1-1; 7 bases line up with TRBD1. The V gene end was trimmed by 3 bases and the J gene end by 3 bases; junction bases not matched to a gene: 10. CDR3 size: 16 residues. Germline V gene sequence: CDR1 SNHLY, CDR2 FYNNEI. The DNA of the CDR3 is TGTGCCAGCAGTGACGGTAGGGGGCGGGTGGACACTGAAGCTTTCTTT. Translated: CASSDGRGRVDTEAFF.

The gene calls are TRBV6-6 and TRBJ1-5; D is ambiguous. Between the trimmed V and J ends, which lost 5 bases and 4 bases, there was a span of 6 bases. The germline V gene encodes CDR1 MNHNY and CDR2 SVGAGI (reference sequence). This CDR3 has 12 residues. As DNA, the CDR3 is TGTGCCAGCAGTCCAGATAATCAGCCCCAGCATTTT. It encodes CASSPDNQPQHF.

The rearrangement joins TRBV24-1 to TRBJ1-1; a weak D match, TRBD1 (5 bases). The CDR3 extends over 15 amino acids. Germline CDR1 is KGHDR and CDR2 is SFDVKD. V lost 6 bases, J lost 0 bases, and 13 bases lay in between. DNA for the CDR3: TGTGCCACCAGTCGGGACGGGAACATGAACACTGAAGCTTTCTTT. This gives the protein CATSRDGNMNTEAFF.

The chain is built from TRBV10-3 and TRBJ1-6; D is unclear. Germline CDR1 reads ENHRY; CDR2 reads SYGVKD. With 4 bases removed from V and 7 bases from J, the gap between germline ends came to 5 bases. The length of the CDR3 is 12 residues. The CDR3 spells CAISGTNSPLHF. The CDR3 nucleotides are TGTGCCATCAGTGGCACGAATTCACCCCTCCACTTT.

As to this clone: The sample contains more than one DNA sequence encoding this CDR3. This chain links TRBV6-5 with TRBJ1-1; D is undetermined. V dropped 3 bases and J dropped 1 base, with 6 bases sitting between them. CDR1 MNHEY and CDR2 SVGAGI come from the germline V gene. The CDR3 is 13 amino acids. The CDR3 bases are TGTGCCAGCAGTTATCGTCGGAACACTGAAGCTTTCTTT. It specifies CASSYRRNTEAFF.

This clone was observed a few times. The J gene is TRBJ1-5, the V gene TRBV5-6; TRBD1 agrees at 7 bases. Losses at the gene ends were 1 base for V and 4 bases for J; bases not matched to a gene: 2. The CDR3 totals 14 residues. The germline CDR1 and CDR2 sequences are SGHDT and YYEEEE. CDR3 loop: CASSLQGVNQPQHF. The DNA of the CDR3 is TGTGCCAGCAGCTTGCAGGGGGTAAATCAGCCCCAGCATTTT.

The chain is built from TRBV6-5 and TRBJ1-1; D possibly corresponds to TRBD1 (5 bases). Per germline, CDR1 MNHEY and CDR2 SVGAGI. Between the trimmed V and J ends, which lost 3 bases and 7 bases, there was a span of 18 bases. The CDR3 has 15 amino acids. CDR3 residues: CASSYIAEADNEAFF. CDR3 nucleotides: TGTGCCAGCAGTTATATCGCCGAAGCGGACAATGAAGCTTTCTTT.

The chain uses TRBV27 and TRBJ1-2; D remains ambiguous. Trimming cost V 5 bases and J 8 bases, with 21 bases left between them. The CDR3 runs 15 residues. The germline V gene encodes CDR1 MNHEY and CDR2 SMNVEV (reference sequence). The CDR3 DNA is TGTGCCAGCAGTCCCACCGTCGGTAACTATGTAGGCTACACCTTC. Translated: CASSPTVGNYVGYTF.

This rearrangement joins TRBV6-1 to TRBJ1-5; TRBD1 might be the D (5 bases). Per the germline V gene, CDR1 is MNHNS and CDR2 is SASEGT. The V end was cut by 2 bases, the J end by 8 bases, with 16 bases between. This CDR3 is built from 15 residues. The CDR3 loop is CASSELGRVMEPQHF. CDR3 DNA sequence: TGTGCCAGCAGTGAATTGGGCAGGGTGATGGAGCCCCAGCATTTT.

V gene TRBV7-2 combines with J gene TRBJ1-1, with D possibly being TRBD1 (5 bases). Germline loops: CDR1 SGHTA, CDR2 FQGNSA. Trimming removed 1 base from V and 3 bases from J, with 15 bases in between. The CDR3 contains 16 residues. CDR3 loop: CASSLVPGTGDTEAFF. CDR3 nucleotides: TGTGCCAGCAGCTTAGTCCCGGGGACCGGGGACACTGAAGCTTTCTTT.

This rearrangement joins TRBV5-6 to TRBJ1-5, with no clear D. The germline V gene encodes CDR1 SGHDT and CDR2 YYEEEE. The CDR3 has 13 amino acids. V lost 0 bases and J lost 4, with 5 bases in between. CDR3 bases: TGTGCCAGCAGCTTGGCTGGGAATCAGCCCCAGCATTTT. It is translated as CASSLAGNQPQHF.

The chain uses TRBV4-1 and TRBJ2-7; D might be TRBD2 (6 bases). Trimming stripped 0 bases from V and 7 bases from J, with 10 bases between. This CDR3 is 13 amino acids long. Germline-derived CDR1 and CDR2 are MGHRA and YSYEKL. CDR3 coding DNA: TGCGCCAGCAGCCAAGATCGGGGGTGGGAGCAGTACTTC. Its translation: CASSQDRGWEQYF.

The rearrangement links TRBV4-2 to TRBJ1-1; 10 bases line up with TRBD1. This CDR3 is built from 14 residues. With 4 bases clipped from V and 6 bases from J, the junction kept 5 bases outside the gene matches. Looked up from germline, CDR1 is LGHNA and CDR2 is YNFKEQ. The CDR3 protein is CASSRPGQGSEAFF. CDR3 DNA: TGTGCCAGCAGCCGACCGGGACAGGGGTCTGAAGCTTTCTTT.

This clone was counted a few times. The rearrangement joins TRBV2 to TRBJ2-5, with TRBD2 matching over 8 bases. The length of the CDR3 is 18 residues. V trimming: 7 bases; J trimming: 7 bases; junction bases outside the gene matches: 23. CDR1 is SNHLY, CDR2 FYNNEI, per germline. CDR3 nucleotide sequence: TGTGCCAGCATCCCCGGAGGAATCCGGGGGGGCGACGGGGGGACCCAGTACTTC. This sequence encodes CASIPGGIRGGDGGTQYF.

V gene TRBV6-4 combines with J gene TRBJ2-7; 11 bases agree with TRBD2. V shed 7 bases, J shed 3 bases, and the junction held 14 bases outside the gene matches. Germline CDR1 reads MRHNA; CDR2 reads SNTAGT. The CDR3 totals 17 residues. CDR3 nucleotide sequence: TGTGCCAGCAAGCGTAGGAGACTAGCGGGGAGAGTCTACGAGCAGTACGTC. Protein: CASKRRRLAGRVYEQYV.

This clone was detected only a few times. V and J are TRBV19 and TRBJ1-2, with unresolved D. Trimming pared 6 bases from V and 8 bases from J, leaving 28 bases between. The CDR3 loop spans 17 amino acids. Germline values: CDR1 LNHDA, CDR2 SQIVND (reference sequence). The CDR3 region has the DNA TGTGCCAGTAGCCCTAACCGGTCGTTTGGGTCTTTCGGGGGCTACACCTTC. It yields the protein CASSPNRSFGSFGGYTF.